The 14 T cell receptor beta chains below all came from one sample that was sequenced in a study of cytomegalovirus exposure and HLA in healthy donors (dated by TCRdb to about 2017). The library was produced with the immunoSEQ multiplex PCR assay. The multiplex PCR relied on a mix of 60 forward primers for TCR Vbeta segments and 13 reverse primers for TCR Jbeta segments. Imported from immuneACCESS, the table was reduced by TCRdb to in-frame sequences with V and J called. These copies leave out some clones; in studies compared against another copy, an unresolved V gene accounts for under half, and the cause of the remainder is not known. This sample gives roughly 190,000 clones in total; more than 65% of them show up just once. Jointly, the top ten make up approximately 1.8% of the sample. Sequenced material: PBMCs. The source of these receptors is a woman aged 30 to 39 in good health and CMV-seronegative.

There are a few counts of this clone. V usage is TRBV5-6 and J usage is TRBJ1-2; D is ambiguous. Germline V gives CDR1 SGHDT, CDR2 YYEEEE. V was trimmed by 0 bases and J by 1 base, leaving 7 bases between them. The CDR3 contains 14 residues. CDR3: CASSLGPGNYGYTF. Here the CDR3 DNA reads TGTGCCAGCAGCTTGGGGCCGGGTAACTATGGCTACACCTTC.

The V gene is TRBV7-8, the J gene TRBJ1-2; TRBD1 matches 7 bases. After removal of 3 bases from V and 1 base from J, the junction contained 5 bases not matched to a gene. CDR3 length equals 15 residues. Germline CDR1 and CDR2: SGHVS and FQNEAQ. The CDR3 is CASSFGQDYNYGYTF. The CDR3 DNA is TGTGCCAGCAGCTTCGGACAGGATTATAACTATGGCTACACCTTC.

The chain uses TRBV18 and TRBJ1-6, with 7 bases lining up with TRBD1. The CDR3 consists of 17 residues. Trimming cost V 4 bases and J 4 bases; bases outside gene matches: 10. The germline gives CDR1 KGHSH, CDR2 LQKENI. The DNA for the CDR3 is TGTGCCAGCTCACGGGACAGCTCGCCGGAATATAATTCACCCCTCCACTTT. The encoded protein is CASSRDSSPEYNSPLHF.

The chain uses TRBV28 and TRBJ2-7, with D perhaps TRBD2 (6 bases). This CDR3 spans 15 amino acids. V lost 5 bases, J lost 2 bases, and 16 bases lay in between. Germline lookup yields CDR1 MDHEN and CDR2 SYDVKM. The CDR3 DNA follows: TGTGCCAGCAGTCCGGGGGACGGAAGAACCTACGAGCAGTACTTC. It yields the protein CASSPGDGRTYEQYF.

This chain connects TRBV2 to TRBJ1-2; 7 bases are a match to TRBD1. The CDR3 has 16 residues. Germline V gives CDR1 SNHLY, CDR2 FYNNEI. V gave up 2 bases and J gave up 1 base; unmatched junction bases: 7. CDR3 in amino acids: CASSESRDSLNYGYTF. For the CDR3, the DNA is TGTGCCAGCAGTGAATCTCGGGACAGCCTTAACTATGGCTACACCTTC. Supplemented by reference TRBV2 and TRBJ1-2, the full variable domain reads EPEVTQTPSHQVTQMGQEVILRCVPISNHLYFYWYRQILGQKVEFLVSFYNNEISEKSEIFDDQFSVERPDGSNFTLKIRSTKLEDSAMYFCASSESRDSLNYGYTFGSGTRLTVV.

This clone was recorded a few times. This sequence joins TRBV5-6 and TRBJ1-1; 9 bases fit TRBD1. CDR1 and CDR2 (germline): SGHDT, YYEEEE. The ends lost 4 bases at V and 3 bases at J; junction bases unmatched: 13. This CDR3 is built from 17 residues. The CDR3 sequence is CASSGKGDRVEDTEAFF. The CDR3 DNA is TGTGCCAGCAGCGGGAAGGGGGACAGGGTTGAGGACACTGAAGCTTTCTTT.

This clone was seen only a few times. The V and J genes are TRBV19 and TRBJ1-1; 7 bases are shared with TRBD1. CDR1 is LNHDA and CDR2 is SQIVND in the germline V gene (reference sequence). CDR3 length: 15 residues. The ends lost 7 bases at V and 10 bases at J; junction bases unmatched: 18. The CDR3 nucleotides read TGTGCCAGTACAACCGAGGGGGCCGTTCCCCTCGCAGCTTTCTTT. Translation gives CASTTEGAVPLAAFF.

V usage is TRBV15 and J usage is TRBJ1-2; 7 bases are shared with TRBD1. The CDR3 sequence is 15 residues long. Per germline, CDR1 LNHNV and CDR2 YYDKDF (reference sequence). The J segment lost 4 bases and the V segment lost 4 bases, leaving 9 bases of the junction unmatched. The DNA for the CDR3 is TGTGCCACCAGCAAACAGGGGAGGAAAGGCTATGGCTACACCTTC. This gives the protein CATSKQGRKGYGYTF.

The chain recombines TRBV29-1 with TRBJ2-1, with TRBD2 matching 14 bases. The V segment lost 3 bases and the J segment 14 bases; nucleotides outside the gene matches: 9. Per the germline V gene, CDR1 is SQVTM and CDR2 is ANQGSEA. This CDR3 comprises 14 residues. The CDR3 coding sequence is TGCAGCGTTGATGTGACTAGCGGGGGGGCTCCCGAGTTCTTC. Translating gives CSVDVTSGGAPEFF.

The chain uses TRBV6-1 and TRBJ1-4; D not certain. The CDR3 has 12 amino acids. CDR1 is MNHNS, CDR2 SASEGT, per germline. Trimming removed 6 bases at V and 11 bases at J, with 13 bases between. CDR3 coding DNA: TGTGCCAGCAGGAAAGAGGGCGGGAAACTGTTTTTT. The encoded protein is CASRKEGGKLFF.

V is TRBV27 and J is TRBJ1-1, with a weak D call TRBD1 (5 bases). Germline values: CDR1 MNHEY, CDR2 SMNVEV (reference sequence). Trimming removed 1 base from V and 0 bases from J, with 9 bases in between. The CDR3 consists of 15 residues. Here the CDR3 reads CASSLFRGVNTEAFF. CDR3 coding DNA: TGTGCCAGCAGTTTATTTCGGGGGGTGAACACTGAAGCTTTCTTT.

DNA of the CDR3: TGTGCCAGCAGCTTAGCGGGGGGGTCTGGGGCCAACGTCCTGACTTTC. This translates into CASSLAGGSGANVLTF. The chain recombines TRBV7-9 with TRBJ2-6, with TRBD2 identical over 7 bases. The germline V gene encodes CDR1 SEHNR and CDR2 FQNEAQ (reference sequence). The CDR3 sequence is 16 residues long. The trim removed 0 bases at V and 1 base at J, leaving 0 bases unmatched.

Turning to this clone: Sequence at one end of the junction differs from germline and may be a read error. The V call is TRBV7-9, the J call TRBJ2-7; D remains ambiguous. CDR3 length equals 12 residues. The germline V gene encodes CDR1 SEHNR and CDR2 FQNEAQ (reference sequence). DNA for the CDR3: TGTTCCAGCAGCCCCAGCTCCTACGAGCAGTACTTC. Its translation: CSSSPSSYEQYF.

J is TRBJ1-5 and V is TRBV27, with 8 bases identical to TRBD1. This CDR3 has 14 residues. In germline, CDR1 is MNHEY, CDR2 SMNVEV (reference sequence). V lost 4 bases and J lost 5; bases outside the gene matches: 4. The CDR3, as DNA: TGTGCCAGCAGTTCGGGACAGGATTATCAGCCCCAGCATTTT. It encodes CASSSGQDYQPQHF.